Below are 19 T cell receptor beta chains sequenced from a single sample in a study of tumor-infiltrating lymphocytes in primary liver carcinoma. Co-extraction yielded RNA and DNA from roughly 20-30 mg of unsorted bulk tissue. The researchers produced TCR beta cDNA from around 0.5 ug total RNA with a constant-region primer. Construction of TCR beta libraries relied on three successive nested multiplex PCR rounds employing slightly modified ARM-PCR. Researchers ran the first two PCR rounds for around 10 cycles each with TRBV1-TRBV30 forward primers and a C-beta reverse primer. MiXCR, applied by TCRdb to the multiplex PCR reads, yields one record per CDR3 protein. The profile covers roughly 120,000 distinct CDR3 sequences, with under 65% appearing a single time and less than 10% taken by the ten largest. Sequencing input: liver tumor tissue from sampling region 3. Stated subset: tumor region T3, left-lateral pole. These receptors came from a woman aged 60-75 years with primary liver carcinoma and hepatitis B virus infection.

As for this clonotype: One end of the junction fails to match germline, which may point to a read error. The V and J genes are TRBV7-9 and TRBJ2-1; tentatively, D is TRBD1 (5 bases). Germline-derived CDR1 and CDR2 are SEHNR and FQNEAQ (reference sequence). The CDR3 is made up of 17 amino acids. The CDR3 bases are TGTGCCAGCAGCTTAGGTAGACAGCTCAGCTCCTACAATGGGCAGTTCTTC. This sequence encodes CASSLGRQLSSYNGQFF.

A word on this clonotype: The junction differs from germline at one of its ends, possibly a read error. V gene TRBV29-1 combines with J gene TRBJ1-5; 7 bases agree with TRBD1. The germline gives CDR1 SQVTM, CDR2 ANQGSEA. The CDR3 is 14 residues long. In DNA, the CDR3 is TGCAGCGTTTCGTCGGGACAGATCAATCAGCCCCGGCATTTT. It specifies CSVSSGQINQPRHF.

Concerning this clonotype: One junction end disagrees with the germline gene, perhaps due to a read error. The rearrangement joins TRBV11-3 to TRBJ2-1; D call uncertain. The CDR3 extends over 12 amino acids. Germline V gene data show CDR1 as SGHNT and CDR2 as YENEEA. CDR3 DNA sequence: TGTACCAGCAGCTCCAAATTCGATGGGCAGTTCTTC. Translation: CTSSSKFDGQFF.

The rearrangement links TRBV11-2 to TRBJ2-7; TRBD1 is a possible D gene (6 bases). The V gene's germline CDR1 is SGHAT and CDR2 FQNNGV. CDR3 length: 15 residues. The V and J ends lost 2 bases and 9 bases respectively, with 20 bases between them. CDR3 sequence (DNA): TGTGCCAGCAGCTTACGATGGGCAGGGGAAAACGTGCAGTACTTC. This sequence encodes CASSLRWAGENVQYF.

This clonotype was seen a handful of times. CDR3: CASSSMAMMERGEQFF. CDR3 coding DNA: TGTGCCAGTAGTTCCATGGCCATGATGGAGCGGGGTGAGCAGTTCTTC. J is TRBJ2-1 and V is TRBV19; 7 positions agree with TRBD2. The germline V gene has CDR1 LNHDA and CDR2 SQIVND (reference sequence). The CDR3 is 16 residues long. Trimming at V came to 5 bases and at J to 9 bases, leaving 16 bases not matched to a gene.

Remarks on this clonotype: The junction departs from the called germline gene at one end, perhaps through a read error. This chain uses TRBV5-1 with TRBJ2-1, with D tentatively TRBD2 (5 bases). Germline-derived CDR1 and CDR2 are SGHRS and YFSETQ. The CDR3 is 15 residues long. Here the CDR3 reads CASYVTAREYNEQFF. CDR3 in DNA: TGCGCCAGCTATGTCACGGCGAGGGAATACAACGAGCAGTTCTTC.

Details on this clonotype: A much larger clone lies a single base off, so this may be a read error. The rearrangement uses TRBV28 and TRBJ2-1; TRBD2 might be the D (5 bases). The CDR3 is 12 residues long. CDR1 MDHEN and CDR2 SYDVKM come from the germline V gene. Trimming cost V 8 bases and J 9 bases, with 14 bases left between them. This CDR3 reads CASGIATSEQFF. The CDR3 region has the DNA TGTGCCAGCGGTATAGCGACATCTGAGCAGTTCTTC.

Turning to this clonotype: A much larger clonotype is one base distant, so this may be a read error. The J gene is TRBJ2-7, the V gene TRBV6-6; D possibly corresponds to TRBD1 (5 bases). This CDR3 is built from 13 residues. Germline assignment: CDR1 MNHNY and CDR2 SVGAGI (reference sequence). The CDR3 loop is CVTLKAQGYEQYF. The CDR3 bases are TGTGTCACGTTAAAAGCCCAGGGCTACGAGCAGTACTTC.

To note about this clonotype: The germline gene is not matched at one end of the junction; a read error may be the cause. The V and J genes are TRBV4-1 and TRBJ2-5, with D possibly being TRBD2 (6 bases). Germline V lookup: CDR1 MGHRA, CDR2 YSYEKL. The CDR3 runs 14 residues. Here the CDR3 DNA reads TGCGTCAGCAGCAAGCTCGCCCGGGAGGAGACCCAGTACTTC. This gives the protein CVSSKLAREETQYF.

This clonotype appeared once. The junction departs from the called germline gene at one end, perhaps through a read error. The chain has TRBV12-3 or TRBV12-4 and TRBJ1-5; weak D call: TRBD1 (5 bases). This CDR3 has 15 amino acids. CDR3 nucleotides: TGTGCCAGCAGAGGGCCCTGGGGCTTCAATCAGCCCCAACATTTT. It is translated as CASRGPWGFNQPQHF.

The chain employs TRBV20-1 and TRBJ2-7; 8 nucleotides align to TRBD2. V lost 0 bases and J lost 4; bases outside the gene matches: 8. The CDR3 consists of 15 residues. Germline V gene data show CDR1 as DFQATT and CDR2 as SNEGSKA (reference sequence). The CDR3 spells CSARDFTGGPYEQYF. CDR3 DNA: TGCAGTGCTAGAGATTTTACGGGAGGGCCGTACGAGCAGTACTTC.

A word on this clonotype: A much more abundant neighbour one base away suggests this may be a read error. The chain has TRBV7-8 and TRBJ1-5; D remains unclear. With 7 bases removed from V and 5 bases from J, the gap between germline ends came to 12 bases. Germline-derived CDR1 and CDR2 are SGHVS and FQNEAQ. CDR3 length equals 13 residues. The CDR3 here is CASIPTYDQPQHF. CDR3 nucleotide sequence: TGTGCCAGCATCCCCACCTACGATCAGCCCCAGCATTTT.

This clonotype appeared a few times. The V call is TRBV4-1, the J call TRBJ2-3; 10 bases fit TRBD2. The germline CDR1 and CDR2 sequences are MGHRA and YSYEKL. The CDR3 covers 16 residues. CDR3 nucleotide sequence: TGCGTCAGTAGCTTAAGCGGGGGGGGTCGCACAGATACGCAGTATTTT. This encodes CVSSLSGGGRTDTQYF.

The chain couples TRBV11-2 to TRBJ2-3; possibly TRBD2 for D (5 bases). The V gene's germline CDR1 is SGHAT and CDR2 FQNNGV. The V end lost 4 bases, the J end lost 14 bases, and 13 bases lay between the germline ends. CDR3 length equals 11 residues. CDR3 region: CASSSADRLYF. DNA for the CDR3: TGTGCCAGCAGCTCAGCGGATAGGCTGTATTTT. The whole variable domain, filled in from reference TRBV11-2 and TRBJ2-3, reads EAGVAQSPRYKIIEKRQSVAFWCNPISGHATLYWYQQILGQGPKLLIQFQNNGVVDDSQLPKDRFSAERLKGVDSTLKIQPAKLEDSAVYLCASSSADRLYFGPGTRLTVL.

The chain employs TRBV11-1 and TRBJ1-1; tentatively, D is TRBD1 (5 bases). V lost 5 bases to trimming and J lost 2 bases, with 21 bases between them. In germline, CDR1 is SGHAT, CDR2 FQDESV (reference sequence). This CDR3 contains 17 residues. CDR3 DNA sequence: TGTGCCAGCAGCCCTAGGGCTGGGACTCCTATCAACACTGAAGCTTTCTTT. Protein: CASSPRAGTPINTEAFF. Drawing the rest from reference TRBV11-1 and TRBJ1-1, the complete variable domain is EAEVAQSPRYKITEKSQAVAFWCDPISGHATLYWYRQILGQGPELLVQFQDESVVDDSQLPKDRFSAERLKGVDSTLKIQPAELGDSAMYLCASSPRAGTPINTEAFFGQGTRLTVV.

Regarding this clonotype: A much larger clone sits a single nucleotide away, making a read error possible. In DNA form, the CDR3 reads TGTACCAGCAGCCGGGGACTAAATCGCGCAGATACGCAGTATTTT. Translated, it gives CTSSRGLNRADTQYF. The J gene is TRBJ2-3, the V gene TRBV5-6, with 7 bases that match TRBD2. Germline V lookup: CDR1 SGHDT, CDR2 YYEEEE. This CDR3 contains 15 residues.

As for this clonotype: The conserved closing phenylalanine or tryptophan is absent in this CDR3, likely reflecting a read error. The chain couples TRBV6-1 to TRBJ1-1; maybe TRBD1 (5 bases). The CDR3 sequence is 17 residues long. The germline V gene encodes CDR1 MNHNS and CDR2 SASEGT. CDR3 in DNA: TGTACCAGCAGTGCAAGGAGTTCGGGGGTAAGGGACACTGAAGCTTTCTAT. Protein sequence: CTSSARSSGVRDTEAFY.

This chain joins TRBV20-1 and TRBJ2-6; 7 bases fit TRBD2. Looked up from germline, CDR1 is DFQATT and CDR2 is SNEGSKA (reference sequence). Trimming cost V 6 bases and J 4 bases; bases outside gene matches: 12. The length of the CDR3 is 16 residues. The CDR3 loop is CSAGLVGGIGANVLTF. Written as DNA, the CDR3 is TGCAGTGCCGGACTAGTGGGAGGGATCGGGGCCAACGTCCTGACTTTC.

This clonotype turned up a few times. Relative to the germline gene, one junction end is altered; a read error may explain this. CDR3 sequence (DNA): TGTGCCAGCAGCTTAGCTGGGGAGCGGGATAATAATGAGCAGCTCTTC. Translation: CASSLAGERDNNEQLF. The chain combines TRBV11-2 with TRBJ2-1; 7 positions match TRBD2. CDR1 is SGHAT and CDR2 is FQNNGV in the germline V gene. CDR3 length equals 16 residues.